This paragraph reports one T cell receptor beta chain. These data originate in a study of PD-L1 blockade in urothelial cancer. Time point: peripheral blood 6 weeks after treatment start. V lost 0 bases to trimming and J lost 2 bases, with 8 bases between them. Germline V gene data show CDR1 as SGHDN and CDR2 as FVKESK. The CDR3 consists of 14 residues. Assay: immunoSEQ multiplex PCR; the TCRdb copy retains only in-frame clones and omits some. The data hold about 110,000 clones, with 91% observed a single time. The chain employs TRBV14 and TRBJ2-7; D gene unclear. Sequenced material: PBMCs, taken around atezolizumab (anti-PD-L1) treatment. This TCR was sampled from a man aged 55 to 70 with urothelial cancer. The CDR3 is CASSQDIGTYEQYF. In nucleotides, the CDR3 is TGTGCCAGCAGCCAAGATATTGGCACCTACGAGCAGTACTTC. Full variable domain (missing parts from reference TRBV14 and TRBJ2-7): EAGVTQFPSHSVIEKGQTVTLRCDPISGHDNLYWYRRVMGKEIKFLLHFVKESKQDESGMPNNRFLAERTGGTYSTLKVQPAELEDSGVYFCASSQDIGTYEQYFGPGTRLTVT.